This entry features one TCR beta chain sequence. In this sample, this clonotype turned up a few times. The clone's antigen remains unknown. No much larger clone exists at a distance of one base, and base qualities are not known. The patients picked for sequencing were ones in whom flow cytometry had shown an expansion of CD8+CD57+ cells. Severe acquired aplastic anemia was diagnosed in all patients according to International Study of Aplastic Anemia and Agranulocytosis and Camitta criteria. No therapy had been received by the patients at the time of blood sampling. TCR repertoires of sorted CD4+ and CD8+ blood T cells from severe aplastic anemia patients and healthy subjects were deep-sequenced in the study. Patients were enrolled in the USA under clinicaltrials.gov protocols 00001620, 01623167, 00001397, 00071045, 00081523 and 00961064. Ficoll-Paque density gradient centrifugation was used to isolate peripheral blood mononuclear cells. CD4+ and CD8+ T cells were sorted by FACS or magnetic beads before DNA extraction.

Genomic DNA served as template for TCR beta VDJ combination and CDR3 sequence profiling. An Illumina HiSeq 2000 was used for TCR repertoire sequencing. Per the authors' processing: TRBV/TRBJ rearrangement plots, CDR3 size and DJ length profiles, and Simpson's diversity index were used to evaluate the repertoires. The most abundant DNA sequence in the deep sequencing data was taken as the immunodominant clone. CDR3 amino acid sequences were screened for sharing across subjects and compared with published repertoires and the VDJdb database. The public reads were quality trimmed at Q25 with fastp and then assembled into clones with MiXCR by TCRdb, keeping productive beta chains. A single entry per CDR3 protein holds the most common genes and DNA from its merged rows. These V and J calls derive from TCRdb rather than the authors' analysis. The sample records more than 150,000 distinct CDR3 sequences, roughly half of which are singletons. The ten largest clones take up roughly 2.9% of the sample.

The data derive from a study of CD8+CD57+ T cells in acquired aplastic anemia (dated by TCRdb to 2017 to 2018). For context, the study as a whole: A mean of approximately 3 ug of DNA, ranging from roughly 0.17 to 30 ug, was extracted from sorted CD4+ and CD8+ cells. CD8+CD57+ expansion was defined as a frequency above the mean frequency observed in healthy subjects. The study at large found these results: Between patients and healthy controls, no significant difference in CD8+ Simpson's diversity was found (P=0.060). Twenty-nine CD8+ CDR3 sequences were shared between patients and controls but appeared highly expressed in patients and within their immunodominant clones.

CDR1 and CDR2, looked up from the germline V gene, are SGHVS and FNYEAQ. For this chain, trimming is 6 bases at the V end and 3 bases at the J end, and the number of junction bases without a gene match is 9. The CDR3 measures 15 amino acids from cysteine to phenylalanine. The CDR3 DNA has 45 bases and is translated from base 1. The chain is made from TRBV7-6 and TRBJ1-2; TRBD1 matches 8 bases in the middle. Specimen: sorted CD4+, CD8+, or CD8+CD57+ T cells (not recorded which) from PBMCs. The receptor was isolated from a human donor with aplastic anemia. The DNA sequence follows: TGTGCCAGCAGTTCAGACAGGGGATGGGACTATGGCTACACCTTC. This sequence encodes CASSSDRGWDYGYTF.